The clone carrying this TCR beta chain occurred once. Antigen unknown. Assay: immunoSEQ multiplex PCR; the TCRdb copy retains only in-frame clones and omits some. Counted here are fewer than 500,000 clones, 75% to 95% occurring once; the ten biggest clones make up 10% to 15%. The source of the sample is a study of Ad26.COV2.S vaccination and SARS-CoV-2 variants. Across the whole study: Ad26.COV2.S was injected intramuscularly once or twice, 56 days apart. Notes on the study in general: Vaccinees and placebo recipients showed similar non-spike TCR breadth.

As to treatment: about 20 received Ad26.COV2.S at low or high dose, single or two shots; roughly 5 received placebo; per-sample allocation not given. Collection of the samples took place on day 63 after the first injection of vaccine or placebo. The donor's status was that of an adult aged 18-55 years in Boston. What was given as vaccine was an Ad26 vector encoding Wuhan-strain SARS-CoV-2 spike. V lost 4 bases and J lost 5; bases outside the gene matches: 13. The CDR3 sequence is 18 residues long. Germline V gene data show CDR1 as MNHEY and CDR2 as SVGEGT. The starting material was peripheral blood, obtained in a trial of Ad26.COV2.S vaccine versus placebo. The TCR sequence derives from a person between 18 and 60 years old who received the Ad26.COV2.S COVID-19 vaccine or a placebo. The V call is TRBV6-2 or TRBV6-3, the J call TRBJ2-2, with 10 bases matching TRBD2. This CDR3 reads CASSSRASGSIWTGELFF. As DNA, the CDR3 is TGTGCCAGCAGTTCCCGGGCTAGCGGGAGTATTTGGACCGGGGAGCTGTTTTTT.